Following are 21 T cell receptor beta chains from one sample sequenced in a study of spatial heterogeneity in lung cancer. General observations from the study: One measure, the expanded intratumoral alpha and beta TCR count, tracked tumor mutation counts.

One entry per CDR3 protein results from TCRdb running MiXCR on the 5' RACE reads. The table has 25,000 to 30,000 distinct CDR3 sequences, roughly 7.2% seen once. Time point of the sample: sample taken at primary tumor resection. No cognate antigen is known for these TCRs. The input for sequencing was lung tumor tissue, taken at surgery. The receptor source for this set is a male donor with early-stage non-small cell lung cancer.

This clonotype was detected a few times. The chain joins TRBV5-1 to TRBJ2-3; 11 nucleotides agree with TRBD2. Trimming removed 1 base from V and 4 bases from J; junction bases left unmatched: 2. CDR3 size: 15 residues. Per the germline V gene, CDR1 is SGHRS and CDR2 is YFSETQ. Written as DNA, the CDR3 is TGCGCCAGCAGCTTGCTAGCGGGGGGTTCAGATACGCAGTATTTT. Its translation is CASSLLAGGSDTQYF.

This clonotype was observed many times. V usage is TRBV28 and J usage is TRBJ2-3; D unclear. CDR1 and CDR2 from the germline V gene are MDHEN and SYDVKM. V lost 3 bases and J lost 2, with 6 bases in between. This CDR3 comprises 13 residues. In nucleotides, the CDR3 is TGTGCCAGCAGTTTTGACGCCACAGATACGCAGTATTTT. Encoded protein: CASSFDATDTQYF.

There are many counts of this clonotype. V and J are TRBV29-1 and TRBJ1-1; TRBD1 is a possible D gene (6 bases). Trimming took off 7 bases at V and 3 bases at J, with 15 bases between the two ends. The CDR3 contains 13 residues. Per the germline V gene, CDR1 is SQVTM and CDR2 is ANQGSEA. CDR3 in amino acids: CSGTTGIYTEAFF. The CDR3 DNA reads TGCAGCGGGACAACAGGGATTTACACTGAAGCTTTCTTT.

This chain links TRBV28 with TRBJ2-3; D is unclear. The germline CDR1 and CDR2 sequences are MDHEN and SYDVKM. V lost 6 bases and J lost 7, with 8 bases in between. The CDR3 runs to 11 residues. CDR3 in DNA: TGTGCCAGCAGCGTGGTGAATACGCAGTATTTT. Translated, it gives CASSVVNTQYF.

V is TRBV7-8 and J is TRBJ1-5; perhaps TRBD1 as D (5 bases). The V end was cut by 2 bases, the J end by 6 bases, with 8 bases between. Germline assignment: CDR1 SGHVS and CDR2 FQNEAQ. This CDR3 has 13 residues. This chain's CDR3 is CASSLSRGQPQHF. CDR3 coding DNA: TGTGCCAGCAGCTTATCAAGGGGTCAGCCCCAGCATTTT.

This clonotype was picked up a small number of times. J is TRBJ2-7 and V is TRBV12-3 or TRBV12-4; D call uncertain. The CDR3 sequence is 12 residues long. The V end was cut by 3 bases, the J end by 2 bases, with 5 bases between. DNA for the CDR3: TGTGCCAGCAGTTTTACAGCCTACGAGCAGTACTTC. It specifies CASSFTAYEQYF.

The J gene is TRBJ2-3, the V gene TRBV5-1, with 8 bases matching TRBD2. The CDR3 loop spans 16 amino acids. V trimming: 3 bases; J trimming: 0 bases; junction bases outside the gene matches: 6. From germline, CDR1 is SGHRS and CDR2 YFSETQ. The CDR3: CASSWRAGASTDTQYF. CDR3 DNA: TGCGCCAGCAGCTGGAGAGCGGGAGCTAGCACAGATACGCAGTATTTT.

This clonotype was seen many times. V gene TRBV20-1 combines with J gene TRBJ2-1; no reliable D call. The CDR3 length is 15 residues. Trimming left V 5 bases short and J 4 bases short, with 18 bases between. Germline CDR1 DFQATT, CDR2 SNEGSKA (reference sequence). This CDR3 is CSAQAAATGYNEQFF. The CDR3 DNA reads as TGCAGTGCTCAGGCCGCGGCGACTGGGTACAATGAGCAGTTCTTC.

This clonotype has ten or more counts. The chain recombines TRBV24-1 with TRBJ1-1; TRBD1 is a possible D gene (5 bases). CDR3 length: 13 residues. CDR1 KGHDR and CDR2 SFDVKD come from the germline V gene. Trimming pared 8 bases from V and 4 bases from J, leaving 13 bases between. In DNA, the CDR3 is TGTGCCACCATCGCGGGGGATGGCACTGAAGCTTTCTTT. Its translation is CATIAGDGTEAFF.

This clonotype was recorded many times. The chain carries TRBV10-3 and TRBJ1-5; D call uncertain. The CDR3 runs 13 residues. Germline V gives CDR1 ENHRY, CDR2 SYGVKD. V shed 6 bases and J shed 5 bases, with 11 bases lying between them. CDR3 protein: CAISPLLDQPQHF. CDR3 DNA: TGTGCCATCAGCCCCCTGTTGGATCAGCCCCAGCATTTT.

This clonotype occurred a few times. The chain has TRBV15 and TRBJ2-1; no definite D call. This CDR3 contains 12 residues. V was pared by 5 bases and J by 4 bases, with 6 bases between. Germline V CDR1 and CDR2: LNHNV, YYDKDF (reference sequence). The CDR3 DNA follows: TGTGCCACCAGCGACGGGTACAATGAGCAGTTCTTC. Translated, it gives CATSDGYNEQFF.

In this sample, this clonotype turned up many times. The CDR3 protein is CASSLWDTSNYGYTF. The CDR3 DNA follows: TGTGCCAGCAGTTTATGGGACACCTCTAACTATGGCTACACCTTC. The chain has TRBV28 and TRBJ1-2, with D perhaps TRBD1 (5 bases). The CDR3 spans 15 residues. V was cut by 0 bases and J by 0 bases, with 8 bases left in between. Germline V gene lookup returns CDR1 MDHEN and CDR2 SYDVKM.

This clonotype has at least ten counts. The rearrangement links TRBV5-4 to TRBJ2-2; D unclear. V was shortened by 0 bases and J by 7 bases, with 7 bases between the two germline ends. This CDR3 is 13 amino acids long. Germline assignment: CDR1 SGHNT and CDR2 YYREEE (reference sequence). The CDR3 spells CASSLAAGGELFF. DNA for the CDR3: TGTGCCAGCAGCTTGGCTGCCGGCGGGGAGCTGTTTTTT.

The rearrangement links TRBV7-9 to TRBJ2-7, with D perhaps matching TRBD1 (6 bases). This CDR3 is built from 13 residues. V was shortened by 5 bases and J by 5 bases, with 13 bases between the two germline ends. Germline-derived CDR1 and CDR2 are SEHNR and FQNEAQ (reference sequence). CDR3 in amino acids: CASSNRDMNEQYF. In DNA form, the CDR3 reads TGTGCCAGCAGCAACCGGGACATGAACGAGCAGTACTTC.

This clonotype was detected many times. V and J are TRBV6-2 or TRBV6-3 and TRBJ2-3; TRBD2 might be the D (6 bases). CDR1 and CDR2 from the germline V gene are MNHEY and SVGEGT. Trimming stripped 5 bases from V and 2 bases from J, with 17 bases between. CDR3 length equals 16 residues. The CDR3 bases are TGTGCCAGCAGTAGTTCGGGACTCCGAATCACAGATACGCAGTATTTT. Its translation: CASSSSGLRITDTQYF.

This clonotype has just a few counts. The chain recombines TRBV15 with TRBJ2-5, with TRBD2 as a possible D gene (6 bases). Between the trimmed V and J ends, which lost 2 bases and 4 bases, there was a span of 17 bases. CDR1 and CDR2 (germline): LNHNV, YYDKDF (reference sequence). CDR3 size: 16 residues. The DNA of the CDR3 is TGTGCCACCAGCAGATGGGTTAGCGGTGGCTCAGAGACCCAGTACTTC. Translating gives CATSRWVSGGSETQYF.

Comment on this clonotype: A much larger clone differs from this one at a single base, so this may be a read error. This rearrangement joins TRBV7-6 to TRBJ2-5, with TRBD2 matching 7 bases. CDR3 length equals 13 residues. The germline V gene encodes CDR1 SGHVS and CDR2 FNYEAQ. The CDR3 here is CASSLNRGETEYF. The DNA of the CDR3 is TGTGCCAGCAGCTTAAATCGGGGGGAGACCGAGTACTTC.

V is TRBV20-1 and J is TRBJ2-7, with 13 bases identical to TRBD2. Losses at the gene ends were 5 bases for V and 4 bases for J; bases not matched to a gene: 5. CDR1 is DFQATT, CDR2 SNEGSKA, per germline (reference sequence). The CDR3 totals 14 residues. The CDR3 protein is CSAALAGGPYEQYF. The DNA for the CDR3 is TGCAGTGCTGCACTAGCGGGGGGGCCTTACGAGCAGTACTTC.

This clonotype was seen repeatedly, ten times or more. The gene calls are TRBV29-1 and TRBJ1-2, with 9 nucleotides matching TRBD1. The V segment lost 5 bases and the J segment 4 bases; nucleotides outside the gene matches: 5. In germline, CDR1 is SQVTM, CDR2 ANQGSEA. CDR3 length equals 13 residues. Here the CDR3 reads CSVNGQGIYGYTF. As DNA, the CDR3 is TGCAGCGTTAACGGACAGGGGATCTATGGCTACACCTTC.

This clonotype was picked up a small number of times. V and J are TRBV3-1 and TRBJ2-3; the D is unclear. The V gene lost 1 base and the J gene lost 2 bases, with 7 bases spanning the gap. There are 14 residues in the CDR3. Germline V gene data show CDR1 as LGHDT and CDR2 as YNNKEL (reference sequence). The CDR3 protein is CASSQVLLTDTQYF. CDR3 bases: TGTGCCAGCAGCCAAGTACTCCTCACAGATACGCAGTATTTT.

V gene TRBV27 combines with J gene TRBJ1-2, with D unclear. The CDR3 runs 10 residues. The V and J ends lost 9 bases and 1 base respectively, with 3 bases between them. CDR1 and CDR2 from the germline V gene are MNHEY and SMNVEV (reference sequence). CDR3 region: CARHNYGYTF. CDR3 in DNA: TGTGCCAGGCATAACTATGGCTACACCTTC.